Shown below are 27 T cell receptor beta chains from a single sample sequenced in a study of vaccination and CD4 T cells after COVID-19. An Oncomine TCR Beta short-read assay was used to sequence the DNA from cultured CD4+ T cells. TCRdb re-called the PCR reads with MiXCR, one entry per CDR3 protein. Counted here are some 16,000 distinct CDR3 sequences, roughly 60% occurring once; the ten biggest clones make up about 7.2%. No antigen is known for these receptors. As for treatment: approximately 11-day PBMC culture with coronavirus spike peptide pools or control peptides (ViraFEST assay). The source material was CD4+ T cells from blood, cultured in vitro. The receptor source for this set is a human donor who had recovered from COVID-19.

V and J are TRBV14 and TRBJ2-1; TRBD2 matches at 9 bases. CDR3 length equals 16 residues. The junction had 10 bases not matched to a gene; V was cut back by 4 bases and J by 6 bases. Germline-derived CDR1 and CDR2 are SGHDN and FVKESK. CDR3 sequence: CASSLNPGLAGNEQFF. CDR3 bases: TGTGCCAGCAGCCTAAACCCGGGACTAGCTGGCAATGAGCAGTTCTTC. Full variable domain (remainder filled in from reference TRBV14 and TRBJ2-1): EAGVTQFPSHSVIEKGQTVTLRCDPISGHDNLYWYRRVMGKEIKFLLHFVKESKQDESGMPNNRFLAERTGGTYSTLKVQPAELEDSGVYFCASSLNPGLAGNEQFFGPGTRLTVL.

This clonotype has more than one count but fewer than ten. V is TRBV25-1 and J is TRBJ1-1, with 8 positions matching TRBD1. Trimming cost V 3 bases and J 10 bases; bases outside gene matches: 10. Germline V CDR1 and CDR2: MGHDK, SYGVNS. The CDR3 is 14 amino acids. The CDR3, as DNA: TGTGCCAGCAGTGAGAGCAGGGGGCATTTGGCAGCTTTCTTT. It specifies CASSESRGHLAAFF.

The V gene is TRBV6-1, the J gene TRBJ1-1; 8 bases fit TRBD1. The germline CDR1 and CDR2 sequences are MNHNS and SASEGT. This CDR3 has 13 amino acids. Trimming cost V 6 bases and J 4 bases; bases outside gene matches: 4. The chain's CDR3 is CASRKTGGTEAFF. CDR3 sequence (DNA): TGTGCCAGCAGGAAAACAGGGGGCACTGAAGCTTTCTTT.

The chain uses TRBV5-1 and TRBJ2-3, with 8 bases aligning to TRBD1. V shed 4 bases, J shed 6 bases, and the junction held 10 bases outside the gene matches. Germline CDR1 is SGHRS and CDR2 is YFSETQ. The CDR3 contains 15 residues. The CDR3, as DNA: TGCGCCAGCAGCACCCGGACAGGGCAGTCGGATACGCAGTATTTT. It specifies CASSTRTGQSDTQYF.

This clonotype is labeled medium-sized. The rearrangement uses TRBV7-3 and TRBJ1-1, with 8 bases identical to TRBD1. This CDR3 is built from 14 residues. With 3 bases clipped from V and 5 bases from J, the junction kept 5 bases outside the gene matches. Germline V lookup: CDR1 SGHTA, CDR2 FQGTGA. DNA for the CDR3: TGTGCCAGCAGCTTCAACAGGGGGAGTACTGAAGCTTTCTTT. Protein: CASSFNRGSTEAFF.

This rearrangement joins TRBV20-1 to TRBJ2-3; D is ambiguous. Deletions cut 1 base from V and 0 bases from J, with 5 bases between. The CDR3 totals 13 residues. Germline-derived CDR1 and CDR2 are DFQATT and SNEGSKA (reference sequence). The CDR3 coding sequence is TGCAGTGCTAGAGTGGATAGCACAGATACGCAGTATTTT. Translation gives CSARVDSTDTQYF.

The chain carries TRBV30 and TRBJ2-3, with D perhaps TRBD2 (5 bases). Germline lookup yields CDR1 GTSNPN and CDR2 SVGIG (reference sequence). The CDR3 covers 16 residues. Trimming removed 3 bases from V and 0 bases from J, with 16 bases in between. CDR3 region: CAWRPQRRGSTDTQYF. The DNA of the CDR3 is TGTGCCTGGAGACCTCAGCGGCGAGGGAGCACAGATACGCAGTATTTT.

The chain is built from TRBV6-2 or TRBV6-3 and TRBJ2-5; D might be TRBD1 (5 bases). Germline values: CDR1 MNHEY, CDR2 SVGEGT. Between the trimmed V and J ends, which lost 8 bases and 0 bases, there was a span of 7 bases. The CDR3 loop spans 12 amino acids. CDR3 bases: TGTGCCAGCCAGGGCGACCAAGAGACCCAGTACTTC. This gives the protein CASQGDQETQYF.

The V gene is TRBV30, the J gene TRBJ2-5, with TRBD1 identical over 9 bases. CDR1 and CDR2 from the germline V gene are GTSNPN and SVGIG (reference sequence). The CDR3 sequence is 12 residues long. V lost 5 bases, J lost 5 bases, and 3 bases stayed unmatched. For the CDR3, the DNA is TGTGCCTGGGGACAGGGGTGGGAGACCCAGTACTTC. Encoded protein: CAWGQGWETQYF.

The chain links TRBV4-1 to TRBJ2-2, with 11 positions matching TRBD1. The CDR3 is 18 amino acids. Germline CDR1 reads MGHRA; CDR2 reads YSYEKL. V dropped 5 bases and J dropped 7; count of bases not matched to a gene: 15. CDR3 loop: CASSVTGTGGRLIGELFF. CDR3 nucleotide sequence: TGCGCCAGCAGCGTTACCGGGACAGGGGGACGCCTAATCGGGGAGCTGTTTTTT.

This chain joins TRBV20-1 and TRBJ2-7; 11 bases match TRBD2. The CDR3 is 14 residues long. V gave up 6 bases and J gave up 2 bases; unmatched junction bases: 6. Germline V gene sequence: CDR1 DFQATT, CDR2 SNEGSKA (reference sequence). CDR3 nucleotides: TGCAGTGCCAATTTAGCGGGAGGGCCCTACGAGCAGTACTTC. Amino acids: CSANLAGGPYEQYF.

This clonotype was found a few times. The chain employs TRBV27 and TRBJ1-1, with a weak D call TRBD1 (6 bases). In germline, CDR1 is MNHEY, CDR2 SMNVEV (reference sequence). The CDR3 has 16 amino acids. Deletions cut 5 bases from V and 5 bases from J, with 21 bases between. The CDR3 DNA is TGTGCCAGCAGTCTCCAAAAAGGGGGGGGAGTTACTGAAGCTTTCTTT. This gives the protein CASSLQKGGGVTEAFF.

CDR3 nucleotides: TGTGCCAGCAGAAGACCTCCCTACGAGCAGTACTTC. Translating gives CASRRPPYEQYF. The chain carries TRBV6-2 or TRBV6-3 and TRBJ2-7; D is unclear. The CDR3 consists of 12 residues. Germline V gene sequence: CDR1 MNHEY, CDR2 SVGEGT. V was clipped by 6 bases and J by 2 bases, with 8 bases between them.

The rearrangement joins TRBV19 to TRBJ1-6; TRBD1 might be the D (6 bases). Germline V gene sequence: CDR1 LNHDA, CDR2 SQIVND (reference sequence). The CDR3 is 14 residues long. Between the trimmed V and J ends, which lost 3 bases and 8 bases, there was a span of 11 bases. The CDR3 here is CASSIIHRDSPLHF. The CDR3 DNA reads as TGTGCCAGTAGTATCATTCACAGGGATTCACCCCTCCACTTT.

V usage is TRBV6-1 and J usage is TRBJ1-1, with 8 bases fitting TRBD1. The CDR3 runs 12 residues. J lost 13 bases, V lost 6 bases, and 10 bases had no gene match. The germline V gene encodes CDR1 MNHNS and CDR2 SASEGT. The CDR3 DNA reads TGTGCCAGCAGCCAACCGGGACAGGCCCTTTTCTTT. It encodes CASSQPGQALFF.

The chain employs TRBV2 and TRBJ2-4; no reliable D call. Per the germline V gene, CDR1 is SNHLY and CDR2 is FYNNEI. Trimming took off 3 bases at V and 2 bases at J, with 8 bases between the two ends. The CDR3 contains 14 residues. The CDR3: CASSDRRSKNIQYF. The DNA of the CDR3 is TGTGCCAGCAGTGACAGGAGATCCAAAAACATTCAGTACTTC.

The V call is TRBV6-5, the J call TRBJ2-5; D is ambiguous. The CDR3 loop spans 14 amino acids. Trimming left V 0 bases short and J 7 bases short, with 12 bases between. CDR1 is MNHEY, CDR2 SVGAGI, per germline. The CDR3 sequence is CASSYSKGVGTQYF. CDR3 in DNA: TGTGCCAGCAGTTACTCGAAAGGAGTTGGGACCCAGTACTTC.

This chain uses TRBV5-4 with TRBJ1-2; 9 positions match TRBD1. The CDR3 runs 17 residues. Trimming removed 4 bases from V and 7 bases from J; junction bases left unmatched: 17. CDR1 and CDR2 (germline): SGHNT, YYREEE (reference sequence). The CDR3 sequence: CASSTPEGTGNRVGYTF. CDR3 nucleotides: TGTGCCAGCAGCACCCCTGAGGGGACAGGGAACCGTGTTGGCTACACCTTC.

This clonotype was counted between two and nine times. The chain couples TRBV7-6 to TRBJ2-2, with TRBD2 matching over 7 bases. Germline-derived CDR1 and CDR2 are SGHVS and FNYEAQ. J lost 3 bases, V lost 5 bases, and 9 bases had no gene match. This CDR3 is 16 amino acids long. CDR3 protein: CASSPFSGRDTGELFF. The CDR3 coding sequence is TGTGCCAGCAGCCCATTCTCGGGGAGGGACACCGGGGAGCTGTTTTTT.

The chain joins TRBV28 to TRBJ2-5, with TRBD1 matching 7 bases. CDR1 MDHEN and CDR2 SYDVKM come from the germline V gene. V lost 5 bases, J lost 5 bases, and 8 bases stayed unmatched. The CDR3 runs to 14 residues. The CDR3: CASSPRTGSETQYF. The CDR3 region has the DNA TGTGCCAGCAGTCCCCGGACAGGTTCGGAGACCCAGTACTTC.

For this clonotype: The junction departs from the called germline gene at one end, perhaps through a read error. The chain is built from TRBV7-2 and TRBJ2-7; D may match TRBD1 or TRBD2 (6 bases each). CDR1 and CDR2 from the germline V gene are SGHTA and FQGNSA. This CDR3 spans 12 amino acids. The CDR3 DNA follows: TGTGCCAGCAGCCCCGGTGGGGGGCTTCCCACCTTC. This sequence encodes CASSPGGGLPTF.

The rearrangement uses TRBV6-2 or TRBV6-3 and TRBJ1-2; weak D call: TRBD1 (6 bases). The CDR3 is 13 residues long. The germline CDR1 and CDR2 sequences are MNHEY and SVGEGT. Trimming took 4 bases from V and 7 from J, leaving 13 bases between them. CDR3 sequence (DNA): TGTGCCAGCAGTTTAGCGCAGGGGTTTGGCTACACCTTC. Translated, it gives CASSLAQGFGYTF.

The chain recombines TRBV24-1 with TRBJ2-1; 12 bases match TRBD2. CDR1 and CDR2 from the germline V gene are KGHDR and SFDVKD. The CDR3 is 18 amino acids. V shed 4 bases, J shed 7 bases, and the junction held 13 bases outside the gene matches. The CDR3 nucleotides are TGTGCCACCAGTGACCTTGAAGTGACTAGCGGGAGATGGAATGAGCAGTTCTTC. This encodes CATSDLEVTSGRWNEQFF.

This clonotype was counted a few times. CDR3 bases: TGTGCCACCAGCAGACCCGACATCCAAGAGACCCAGTACTTC. It encodes CATSRPDIQETQYF. The chain carries TRBV15 and TRBJ2-5, with D unresolved. The CDR3 runs 14 residues. Deletions cut 2 bases from V and 1 base from J, with 8 bases between. Germline values: CDR1 LNHNV, CDR2 YYDKDF (reference sequence).

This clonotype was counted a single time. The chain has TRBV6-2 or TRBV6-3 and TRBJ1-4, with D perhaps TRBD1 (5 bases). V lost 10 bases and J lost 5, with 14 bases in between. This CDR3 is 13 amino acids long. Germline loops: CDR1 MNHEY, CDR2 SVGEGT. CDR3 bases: TGTGCCACTAGGGGCGGGCTGAATGAAAAACTGTTTTTT. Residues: CATRGGLNEKLFF.

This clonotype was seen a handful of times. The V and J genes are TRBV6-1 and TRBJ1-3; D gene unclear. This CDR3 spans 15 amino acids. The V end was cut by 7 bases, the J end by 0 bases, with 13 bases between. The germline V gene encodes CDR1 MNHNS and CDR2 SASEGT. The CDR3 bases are TGTGCCAGCACTCGGGTCCACAGCTCTGGAAACACCATATATTTT. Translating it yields CASTRVHSSGNTIYF.

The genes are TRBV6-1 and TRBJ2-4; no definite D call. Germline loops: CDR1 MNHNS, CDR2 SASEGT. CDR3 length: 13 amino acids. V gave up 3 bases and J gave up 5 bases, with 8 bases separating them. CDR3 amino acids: CASSDHAENIQYF. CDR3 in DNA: TGTGCCAGCAGTGACCATGCGGAAAACATTCAGTACTTC.